The next 3 T cell receptor beta chains were all read from a single sample in a study of T cells in Graves' hyperthyroidism and ophthalmopathy. What was amplified from RNA transcripts were TCR beta CDR3 regions. First-round RT-PCR of the TCR CDR3 relied on the HTBI primer set. TCRdb analysed the multiplex PCR reads with MiXCR anew, one entry per CDR3 protein. The repertoire holds about 300,000 distinct CDR3 sequences, with around 16% as singletons. The source material was blood. Receptors were obtained from a man aged 25 to 40 with Graves' hyperthyroidism.

Ten or more counts support this clonotype. The rearrangement joins TRBV6-1 to TRBJ2-7; D is uncertain. CDR3 length: 13 residues. The germline V gene has CDR1 MNHNS and CDR2 SASEGT. Trimming took off 8 bases at V and 0 bases at J, with 11 bases between the two ends. DNA of the CDR3: TGTGCCAGCTGGCAGAGGAGCTCCTACGAGCAGTACTTC. Residues: CASWQRSSYEQYF.

There are a few counts of this clonotype. The rearrangement links TRBV7-8 to TRBJ2-5, with D hard to call. Germline V CDR1 and CDR2: SGHVS, FQNEAQ. The germline V and J ends were trimmed by 1 base and 3 bases, with 15 bases remaining between them. The length of the CDR3 is 16 residues. Written as DNA, the CDR3 is TGTGCCAGCAGCTTAGTAGGCGCCCGTGGGGAAGAGACCCAGTACTTC. This encodes CASSLVGARGEETQYF.

This clonotype was counted many times. This chain links TRBV20-1 with TRBJ1-5, with TRBD1 identical over 8 bases. The V gene's germline CDR1 is DFQATT and CDR2 SNEGSKA (reference sequence). Trimming cost V 4 bases and J 11 bases; bases outside gene matches: 16. The CDR3 consists of 15 residues. The CDR3 region has the DNA TGCAGTGCTACTCCGGGACAGGCCTTCCAGCGGACCCAGCATTTT. Translated: CSATPGQAFQRTQHF.